The 11 T cell receptor beta chains in this list originate from one sample, sequenced in a study of T cell repertoires in cytomegalovirus infection. For these TCRs, the target antigens are not known. MiXCR was run by TCRdb on the reads, yielding one entry per CDR3 protein. The top ten clones hold roughly an eighth of a sample with about a million distinct CDR3 sequences, around 31% of them seen once. This specimen was cultured CD8+ T cells from PBMCs, taken from culture after CMV antigen stimulation. The receptors here all came from a human donor in good health (CMV status not recorded). Some clones in this sample may be carry-over from other donors' samples.

This clonotype was seen a few times. The chain has TRBV7-9 and TRBJ2-6, with D possibly matching TRBD1 (6 bases). CDR1 and CDR2 from the germline V gene are SEHNR and FQNEAQ (reference sequence). The CDR3 extends over 16 amino acids. V was trimmed by 5 bases and J by 4 bases, leaving 15 bases between them. In DNA, the CDR3 is TGTGCCAGCAGCAGCGATCAGGGGAGCGGGGCCAACGTCCTGACTTTC. The encoded protein is CASSSDQGSGANVLTF.

The rearrangement joins TRBV10-3 to TRBJ2-1; D perhaps matches TRBD2 (6 bases). The germline V and J ends were trimmed by 7 bases and 3 bases, with 13 bases remaining between them. This CDR3 has 14 amino acids. The germline V gene has CDR1 ENHRY and CDR2 SYGVKD. The DNA for the CDR3 is TGTGCCATCAATAGGGTGGGGGGCTACAATGAGCAGTTCTTC. Translation gives CAINRVGGYNEQFF.

This clonotype was recorded a few times. The rearrangement uses TRBV19 and TRBJ2-5, with 7 bases identical to TRBD1. CDR1 is LNHDA, CDR2 SQIVND, per germline (reference sequence). This CDR3 is built from 14 residues. J lost 5 bases, V lost 10 bases, and 13 bases had no gene match. In DNA form, the CDR3 reads TGTGCCACCACGCCCCCGGACAGGCGGGAGACCCAGTACTTC. Its protein is CATTPPDRRETQYF.

The genes are TRBV27 and TRBJ1-1; D unresolved. The V end lost 5 bases, the J end lost 4 bases, and 11 bases lay between the germline ends. The germline V gene encodes CDR1 MNHEY and CDR2 SMNVEV (reference sequence). The CDR3 totals 13 residues. The CDR3 here is CASSGSDRTEAFF. Written as DNA, the CDR3 is TGTGCCAGCAGTGGGTCCGATCGCACTGAAGCTTTCTTT.

Only one count was recorded for this clonotype. This may come from a read error, since a much larger clone is one base off. This chain links TRBV7-3 with TRBJ1-1; the D is unclear. Germline V lookup: CDR1 SGHTA, CDR2 FQGTGA. The CDR3 consists of 17 residues. The V end was cut by 4 bases, the J end by 4 bases, with 22 bases between. Here the CDR3 reads CASSSPRDIPGITEAFF. CDR3 DNA sequence: TGTGCCAGCAGCTCTCCCCGAGACATCCCAGGTATCACTGAAGCTTTCTTT.

This clonotype has more than one count but fewer than ten. The rearrangement joins TRBV14 to TRBJ2-3; 8 bases agree with TRBD1. J gave up 6 bases and V 0 bases, and 5 bases lay outside the gene matches. Germline CDR1 SGHDN, CDR2 FVKESK. The CDR3 runs to 15 residues. CDR3 in DNA: TGTGCCAGCAGCCAAGATTGGCAGGGGGCGGATACGCAGTATTTT. It is translated as CASSQDWQGADTQYF.

This clonotype was seen a few times. J is TRBJ1-4 and V is TRBV12-5; 10 bases agree with TRBD1. Germline V CDR1 and CDR2: LGHNT, FRNRAP. V was clipped by 3 bases and J by 0 bases; unmatched bases: 10. The length of the CDR3 is 19 residues. This chain's CDR3 is CASGFDRGRGISTNEKLFF. CDR3 in DNA: TGTGCTAGTGGTTTTGACAGGGGGCGAGGTATCTCAACTAATGAAAAACTGTTTTTT.

A few counts support this clonotype. The genes are TRBV6-4 and TRBJ2-7; 8 positions match TRBD1. V gave up 0 bases and J gave up 0 bases; unmatched junction bases: 10. CDR1 is MRHNA, CDR2 SNTAGT, per germline. CDR3 size: 18 residues. This CDR3 is CASSDSRIQDRDSYEQYV. CDR3 sequence (DNA): TGTGCCAGCAGTGACTCCCGCATCCAGGACAGGGACTCCTACGAGCAGTACGTC.

This clonotype was seen at least ten times. The chain joins TRBV7-8 to TRBJ1-5; 7 bases line up with TRBD1. Germline CDR1 and CDR2: SGHVS and FQNEAQ. V lost 0 bases, J lost 2 bases, and 4 bases stayed unmatched. This CDR3 comprises 16 residues. In DNA form, the CDR3 reads TGTGCCAGCAGCTTAGCTCACAGGGGAGGCAATCAGCCCCAGCATTTT. This codes for CASSLAHRGGNQPQHF. The full variable domain, with the rest looked up from reference TRBV7-8 and TRBJ1-5, is GAGVSQSPRYKVAKRGQDVALRCDPISGHVSLFWYQQALGQGPEFLTYFQNEAQLDKSGLPSDRFFAERPEGSVSTLKIQRTQQEDSAVYLCASSLAHRGGNQPQHFGDGTRLSIL.

This clonotype was seen a handful of times. The rearrangement joins TRBV7-4 to TRBJ1-2, with D hard to call. V shed 2 bases and J shed 3 bases, with 13 bases lying between them. The CDR3 consists of 15 residues. CDR1 SGHVT and CDR2 SQSDAQ come from the germline V gene. Here the CDR3 DNA reads TGTGCCAGCAGCTTATACGGTGACATTGACTATGGCTACACCTTC. It codes for CASSLYGDIDYGYTF.

The chain joins TRBV7-6 to TRBJ2-2; 11 bases match TRBD2. Germline CDR1 and CDR2: SGHVS and FNYEAQ. With V trimmed by 3 bases and J by 4 bases, 19 bases remained unmatched. The CDR3 is 21 residues long. The CDR3 nucleotides read TGTGCCAGCAGCTTCCGCCCCCCGAGGATAGCGGGGGGGCAAGGCACCGGGGAGCTGTTTTTT. Amino acids: CASSFRPPRIAGGQGTGELFF.